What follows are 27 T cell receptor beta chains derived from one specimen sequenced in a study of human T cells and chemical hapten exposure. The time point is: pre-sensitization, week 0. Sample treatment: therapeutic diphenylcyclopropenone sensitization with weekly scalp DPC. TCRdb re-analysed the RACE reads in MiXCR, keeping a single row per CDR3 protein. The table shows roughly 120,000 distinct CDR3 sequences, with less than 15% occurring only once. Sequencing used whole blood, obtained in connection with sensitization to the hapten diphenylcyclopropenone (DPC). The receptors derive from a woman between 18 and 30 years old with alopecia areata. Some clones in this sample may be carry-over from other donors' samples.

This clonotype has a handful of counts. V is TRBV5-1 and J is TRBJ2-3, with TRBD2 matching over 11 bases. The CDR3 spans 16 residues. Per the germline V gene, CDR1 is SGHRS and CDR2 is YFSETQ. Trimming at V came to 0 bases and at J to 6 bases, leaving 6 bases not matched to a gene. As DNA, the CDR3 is TGCGCCAGCAGCTTGGGGCTAGCGGGGGGTATCGATACGCAGTATTTT. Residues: CASSLGLAGGIDTQYF.

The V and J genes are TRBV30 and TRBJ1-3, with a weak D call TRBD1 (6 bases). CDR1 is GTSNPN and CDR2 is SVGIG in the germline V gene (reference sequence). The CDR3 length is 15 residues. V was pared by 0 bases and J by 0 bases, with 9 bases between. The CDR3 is CAWSVGQSSGNTIYF. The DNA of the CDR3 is TGTGCCTGGAGTGTAGGACAGAGCTCTGGAAACACCATATATTTT.

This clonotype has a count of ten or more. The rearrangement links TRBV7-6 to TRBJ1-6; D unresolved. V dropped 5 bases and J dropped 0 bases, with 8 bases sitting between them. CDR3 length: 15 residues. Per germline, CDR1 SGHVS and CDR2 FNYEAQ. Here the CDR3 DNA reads TGTGCCAGCAGCCCCGGCGGCTCCTATAATTCACCCCTCCACTTT. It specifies CASSPGGSYNSPLHF.

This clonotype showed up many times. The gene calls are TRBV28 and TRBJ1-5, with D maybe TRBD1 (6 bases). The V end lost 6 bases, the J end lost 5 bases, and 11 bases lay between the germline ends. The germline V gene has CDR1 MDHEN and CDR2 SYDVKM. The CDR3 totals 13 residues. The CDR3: CASSPTGHQPQHF. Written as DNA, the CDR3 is TGTGCCAGCAGCCCAACAGGGCATCAGCCCCAGCATTTT.

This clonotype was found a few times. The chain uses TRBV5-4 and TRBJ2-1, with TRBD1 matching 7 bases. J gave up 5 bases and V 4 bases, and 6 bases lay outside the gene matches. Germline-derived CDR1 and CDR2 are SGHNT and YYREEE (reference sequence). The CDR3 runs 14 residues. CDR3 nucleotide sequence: TGTGCCAGCAGCCCGAGGACAGGAGACAATGAGCAGTTCTTC. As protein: CASSPRTGDNEQFF.

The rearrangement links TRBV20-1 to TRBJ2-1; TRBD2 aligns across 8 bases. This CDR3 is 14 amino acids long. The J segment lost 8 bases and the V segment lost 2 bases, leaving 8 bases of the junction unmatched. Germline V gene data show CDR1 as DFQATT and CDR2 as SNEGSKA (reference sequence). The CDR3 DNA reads TGCAGTGCTAGAAGACTAGCGAGGGGCGATGAGCAGTTCTTC. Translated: CSARRLARGDEQFF.

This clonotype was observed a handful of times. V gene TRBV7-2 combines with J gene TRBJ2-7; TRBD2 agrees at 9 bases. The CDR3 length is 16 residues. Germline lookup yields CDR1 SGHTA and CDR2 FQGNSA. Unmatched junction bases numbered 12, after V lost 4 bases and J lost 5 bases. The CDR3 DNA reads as TGTGCCAGCAGCTCCTTTAGCGGGGGACCAGCTAACGAGCAGTACTTC. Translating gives CASSSFSGGPANEQYF.

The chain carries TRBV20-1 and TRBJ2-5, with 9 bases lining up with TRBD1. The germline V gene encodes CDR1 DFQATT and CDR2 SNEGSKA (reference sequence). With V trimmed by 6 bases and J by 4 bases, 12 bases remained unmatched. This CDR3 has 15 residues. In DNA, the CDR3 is TGCAGTGCCCCTGAACAGGGGGCGATGGTAGAGACCCAGTACTTC. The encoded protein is CSAPEQGAMVETQYF.

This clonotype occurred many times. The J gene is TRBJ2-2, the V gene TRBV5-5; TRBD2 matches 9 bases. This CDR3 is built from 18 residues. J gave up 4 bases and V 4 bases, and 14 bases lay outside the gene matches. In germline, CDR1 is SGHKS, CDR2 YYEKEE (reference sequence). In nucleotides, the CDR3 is TGTGCCAGCAGCCCGCAAGGTAGCGGGGGAGTCCGCACCGGGGAGCTGTTTTTT. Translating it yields CASSPQGSGGVRTGELFF.

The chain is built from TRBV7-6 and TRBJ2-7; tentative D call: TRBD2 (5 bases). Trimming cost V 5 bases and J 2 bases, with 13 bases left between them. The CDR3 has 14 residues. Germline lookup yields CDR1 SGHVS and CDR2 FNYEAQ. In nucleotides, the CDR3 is TGTGCCAGCAGCCCCTTCGAGGGCACCTACGAGCAGTACTTC. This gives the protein CASSPFEGTYEQYF.

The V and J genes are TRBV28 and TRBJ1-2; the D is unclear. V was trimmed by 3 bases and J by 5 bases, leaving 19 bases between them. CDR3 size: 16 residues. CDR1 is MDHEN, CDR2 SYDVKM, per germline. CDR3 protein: CASSFIGSPKLYGYTF. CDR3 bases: TGTGCCAGCAGTTTTATTGGCAGCCCTAAATTGTATGGCTACACCTTC.

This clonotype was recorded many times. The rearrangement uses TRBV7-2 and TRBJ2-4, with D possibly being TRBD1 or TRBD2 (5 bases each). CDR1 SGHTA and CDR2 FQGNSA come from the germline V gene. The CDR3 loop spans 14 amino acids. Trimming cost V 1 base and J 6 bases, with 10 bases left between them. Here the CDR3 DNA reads TGTGCCAGCAGCTTAGGAGGGGTGGTAAACATTCAGTACTTC. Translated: CASSLGGVVNIQYF.

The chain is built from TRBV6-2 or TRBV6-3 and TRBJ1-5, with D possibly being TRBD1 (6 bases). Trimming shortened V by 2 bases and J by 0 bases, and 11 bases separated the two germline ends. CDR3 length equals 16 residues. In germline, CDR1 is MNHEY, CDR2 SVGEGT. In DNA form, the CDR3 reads TGTGCCAGCAGTTACCCACGCAGGGGTAGCAATCAGCCCCAGCATTTT. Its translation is CASSYPRRGSNQPQHF.

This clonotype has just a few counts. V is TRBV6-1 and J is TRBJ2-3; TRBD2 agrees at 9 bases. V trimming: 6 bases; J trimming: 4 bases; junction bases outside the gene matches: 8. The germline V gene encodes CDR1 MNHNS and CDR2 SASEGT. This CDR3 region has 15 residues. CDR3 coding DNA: TGTGCCAGCAGGGGGACTAGCCGGGGCGCAGATACGCAGTATTTT. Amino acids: CASRGTSRGADTQYF.

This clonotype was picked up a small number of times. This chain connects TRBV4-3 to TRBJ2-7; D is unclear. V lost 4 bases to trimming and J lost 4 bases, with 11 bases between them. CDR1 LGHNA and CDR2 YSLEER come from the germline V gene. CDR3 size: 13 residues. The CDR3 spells CASSRFTRYEQYF. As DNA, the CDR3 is TGCGCCAGCAGCCGATTTACACGTTACGAGCAGTACTTC.

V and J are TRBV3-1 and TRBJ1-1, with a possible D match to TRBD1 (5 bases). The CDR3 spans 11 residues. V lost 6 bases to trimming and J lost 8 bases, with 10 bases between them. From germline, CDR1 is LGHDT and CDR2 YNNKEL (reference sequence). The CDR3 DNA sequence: TGTGCCAGCAGGCAGGGTTCGGAAGCTTTCTTT. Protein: CASRQGSEAFF.

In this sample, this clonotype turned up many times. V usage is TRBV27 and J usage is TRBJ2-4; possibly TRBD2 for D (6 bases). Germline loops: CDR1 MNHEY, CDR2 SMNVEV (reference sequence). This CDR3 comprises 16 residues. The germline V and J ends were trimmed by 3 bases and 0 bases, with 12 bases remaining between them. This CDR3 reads CASSFSRGIAKNIQYF. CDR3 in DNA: TGTGCCAGCAGTTTTTCGCGGGGTATAGCCAAAAACATTCAGTACTTC.

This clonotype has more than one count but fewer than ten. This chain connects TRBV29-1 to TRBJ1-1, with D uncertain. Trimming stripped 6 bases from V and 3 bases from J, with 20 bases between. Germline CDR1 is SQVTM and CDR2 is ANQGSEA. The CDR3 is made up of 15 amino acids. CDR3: CSVRVDQWGDTEAFF. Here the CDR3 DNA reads TGCAGCGTACGCGTTGACCAGTGGGGTGACACTGAAGCTTTCTTT.

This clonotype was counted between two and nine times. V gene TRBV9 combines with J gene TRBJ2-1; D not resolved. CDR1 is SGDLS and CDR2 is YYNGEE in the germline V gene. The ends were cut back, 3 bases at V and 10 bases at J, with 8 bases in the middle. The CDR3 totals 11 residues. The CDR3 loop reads CASSGSREQFF. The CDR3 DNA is TGTGCCAGCAGCGGGTCGCGGGAGCAGTTCTTC. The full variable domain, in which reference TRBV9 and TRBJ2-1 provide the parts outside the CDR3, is DSGVTQTPKHLITATGQRVTLRCSPRSGDLSVYWYQQSLDQGLQFLIQYYNGEERAKGNILERFSAQQFPDLHSELNLSSLELGDSALYFCASSGSREQFFGPGTRLTVL.

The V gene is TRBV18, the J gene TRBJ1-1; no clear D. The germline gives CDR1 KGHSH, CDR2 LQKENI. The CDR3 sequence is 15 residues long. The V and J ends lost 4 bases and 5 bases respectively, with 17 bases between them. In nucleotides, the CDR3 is TGTGCCAGCTCACAAAGGCCCCCACCGGAGACTGAAGCTTTCTTT. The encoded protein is CASSQRPPPETEAFF.

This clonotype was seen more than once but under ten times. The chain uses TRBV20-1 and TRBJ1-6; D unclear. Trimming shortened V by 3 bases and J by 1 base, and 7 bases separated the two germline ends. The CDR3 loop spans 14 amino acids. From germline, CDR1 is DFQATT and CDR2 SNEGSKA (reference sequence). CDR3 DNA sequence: TGCAGTGCTAGGGCAGGTTCCTATAATTCACCCCTCCACTTT. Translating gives CSARAGSYNSPLHF.

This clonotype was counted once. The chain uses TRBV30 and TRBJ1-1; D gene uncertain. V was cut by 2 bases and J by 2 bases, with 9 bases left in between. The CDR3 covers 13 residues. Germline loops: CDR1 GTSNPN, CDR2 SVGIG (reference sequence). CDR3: CAWSPSPNTEAFF. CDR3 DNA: TGTGCCTGGAGTCCGTCACCCAACACTGAAGCTTTCTTT.

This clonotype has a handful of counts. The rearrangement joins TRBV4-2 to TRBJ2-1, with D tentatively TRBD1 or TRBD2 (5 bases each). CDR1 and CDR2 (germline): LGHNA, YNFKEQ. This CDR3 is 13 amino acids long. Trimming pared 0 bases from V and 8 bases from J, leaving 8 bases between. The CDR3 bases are TGTGCCAGCAGCCAAGATCGAGGGGATGAGCAGTTCTTC. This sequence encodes CASSQDRGDEQFF.

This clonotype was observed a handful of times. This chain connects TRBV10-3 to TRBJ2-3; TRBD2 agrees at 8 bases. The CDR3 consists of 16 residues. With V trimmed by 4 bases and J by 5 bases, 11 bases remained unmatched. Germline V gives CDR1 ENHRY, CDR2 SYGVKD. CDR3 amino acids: CAISGDSGGAEDTQYF. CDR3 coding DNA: TGTGCCATCAGTGGCGATTCCGGGGGGGCCGAAGATACGCAGTATTTT.

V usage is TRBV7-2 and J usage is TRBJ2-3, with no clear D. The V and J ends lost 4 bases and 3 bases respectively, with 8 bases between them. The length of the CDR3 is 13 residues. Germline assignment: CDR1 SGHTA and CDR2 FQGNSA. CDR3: CASSSLWTDTQYF. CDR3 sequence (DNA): TGTGCCAGCAGCTCCCTTTGGACAGATACGCAGTATTTT.

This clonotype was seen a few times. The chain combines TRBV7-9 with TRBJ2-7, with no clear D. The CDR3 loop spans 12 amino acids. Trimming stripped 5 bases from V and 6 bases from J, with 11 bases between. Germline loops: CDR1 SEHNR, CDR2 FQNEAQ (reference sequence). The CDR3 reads CASSPSDAEQYF. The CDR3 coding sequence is TGTGCCAGCAGCCCCTCCGATGCCGAGCAGTACTTC.

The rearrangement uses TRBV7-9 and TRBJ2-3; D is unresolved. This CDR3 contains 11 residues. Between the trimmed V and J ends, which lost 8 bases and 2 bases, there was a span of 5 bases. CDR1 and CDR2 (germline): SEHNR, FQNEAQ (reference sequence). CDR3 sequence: CASPDTDTQYF. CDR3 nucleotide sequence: TGTGCCAGCCCTGACACAGATACGCAGTATTTT.